A selection of T cell receptor beta chains follows, all from one sample in a study of blood T cell repertoires in COVID-19. Profiling relied on immunoSEQ multiplex PCR, and the TCRdb table lists in-frame clones only, not all of them. The data hold roughly 400,000 clones, with roughly 89% observed a single time. Sequenced: PBMCs or T cells enriched from blood (not recorded which). These receptors all stem from a woman younger than 45 who had recovered from COVID-19. Both conserved end residues are part of each CDR3. Fields, in order: CDR3 protein, CDR3 DNA, clone size, D gene, V gene, J gene. The D gene is left open where the match is weak. A clone size is listed for some rows: how often the clone was seen (once, few, many), or a class if it is expanded.

CDR3: CASSLGTGVYGYTF
DNA: TGTGCCAGCAGCTTAGGGACAGGGGTCTATGGCTACACCTTC
size: .
D: TRBD1
V: TRBV13
J: TRBJ1-2

CDR3: CASSLTKTVGSNTEAFF
DNA: TGTGCCAGCAGCTTAACGAAGACAGTGGGGTCAAACACTGAAGCTTTCTTT
size: once
D: .
V: TRBV7-3
J: TRBJ1-1

CDR3: CASSIIGTGGGGYTF
DNA: TGTGCCAGTAGTATCATCGGGACAGGGGGCGGAGGCTACACCTTC
size: .
D: TRBD1
V: TRBV19
J: TRBJ1-2

CDR3: CASSWTGATGELFF
DNA: TGTGCCAGCAGCTGGACAGGGGCCACCGGGGAGCTGTTTTTT
size: .
D: TRBD1
V: TRBV11-2
J: TRBJ2-2

CDR3: CASSLVPGSNEQYF
DNA: TGTGCCAGCAGCTTAGTCCCGGGGAGTAACGAGCAGTACTTC
size: .
D: .
V: TRBV7-2
J: TRBJ2-7

CDR3: CASSARTGDYGYTF
DNA: TGTGCCAGCAGCGCCAGAACAGGGGACTATGGCTACACCTTC
size: .
D: TRBD1
V: TRBV11-2
J: TRBJ1-2

CDR3: CASSLNMVKLHHEQYF
DNA: TGTGCCAGCAGCTTAAATATGGTGAAACTTCACCACGAGCAGTACTTC
size: .
D: .
V: TRBV7-9
J: TRBJ2-7

CDR3: CASSSSPTGDRFLNTEAFF
DNA: TGTGCCAGCAGCTCATCCCCAACCGGGGACAGGTTTTTGAACACTGAAGCTTTCTTT
size: .
D: TRBD1
V: TRBV7-2
J: TRBJ1-1

CDR3: CASTPEGTHEQYF
DNA: TGTGCCAGTACACCGGAGGGGACCCACGAGCAGTACTTC
size: .
D: .
V: TRBV19
J: TRBJ2-7

CDR3: CASSFEDRVLDGYTF
DNA: TGTGCCAGCAGTTTCGAGGACAGGGTGTTAGATGGCTACACCTTC
size: few
D: TRBD1
V: TRBV28
J: TRBJ1-2

CDR3: CASSPPRGQSSYNEQFF
DNA: TGTGCCAGCTCACCACCGAGAGGCCAGAGCTCCTACAATGAGCAGTTCTTC
size: .
D: .
V: TRBV18
J: TRBJ2-1

CDR3: CASSLDSGGRSQYF
DNA: TGTGCCAGCAGTTTAGACAGCGGGGGGCGGTCGCAGTATTTT
size: .
D: TRBD2
V: TRBV7-8
J: TRBJ2-3

CDR3: CASSIHRNPSYEQYF
DNA: TGTGCCAGTAGTATCCACAGGAACCCCTCCTACGAGCAGTACTTC
size: .
D: .
V: TRBV19
J: TRBJ2-7

CDR3: CASSPSRGGNQPQHF
DNA: TGTGCCAGCAGCCCGTCAAGGGGGGGTAATCAGCCCCAGCATTTT
size: .
D: .
V: TRBV7-2
J: TRBJ1-5

CDR3: CASSFSPTTYEQYF
DNA: TGTGCCAGCAGTTTCTCCCCGACAACCTACGAGCAGTACTTC
size: .
D: .
V: TRBV28
J: TRBJ2-7

CDR3: CASSLDWGHQTYEQYF
DNA: TGTGCCAGCAGCTTAGATTGGGGACACCAAACCTACGAGCAGTACTTC
size: .
D: .
V: TRBV7-9
J: TRBJ2-7

CDR3: CASSRRVTGGSTDTQYF
DNA: TGCGCCAGCAGCCGGCGGGTTACGGGGGGCAGCACAGATACGCAGTATTTT
size: .
D: .
V: TRBV4-3
J: TRBJ2-3

CDR3: CASSFYRGQGATEAFF
DNA: TGTGCCAGCAGTTTTTACAGGGGACAGGGGGCCACTGAAGCTTTCTTT
size: .
D: TRBD1
V: TRBV27
J: TRBJ1-1

CDR3: CASSQTPGGNQPQHF
DNA: TGTGCCAGCTCACAGACCCCGGGCGGGAATCAGCCCCAGCATTTT
size: .
D: .
V: TRBV18
J: TRBJ1-5

CDR3: CASSPQGGTEAFF
DNA: TGTGCCAGCAGTCCCCAGGGAGGGACTGAAGCTTTCTTT
size: .
D: .
V: TRBV6-5
J: TRBJ1-1

CDR3: CASSQDWPGNNSPLHF
DNA: TGCGCCAGCAGCCAAGATTGGCCAGGGAATAATTCACCCCTCCACTTT
size: .
D: .
V: TRBV4-1
J: TRBJ1-6

CDR3: CASSIDRDRGGGYTF
DNA: TGTGCCAGCAGCATAGACCGGGACAGGGGGGGAGGCTACACCTTC
size: once
D: TRBD1
V: TRBV7-9
J: TRBJ1-2

CDR3: CASSLSPGGNQPQHF
DNA: TGTGCCAGCAGCTTAAGCCCAGGGGGCAATCAGCCCCAGCATTTT
size: once
D: .
V: TRBV7-2
J: TRBJ1-5

CDR3: CASSVTGTGAGELFF
DNA: TGTGCCAGTAGTGTGACCGGGACAGGGGCCGGGGAGCTGTTTTTT
size: .
D: TRBD1
V: TRBV19
J: TRBJ2-2

CDR3: CASSEDRGSNIQYF
DNA: TGTGCCAGCAGCGAGGACAGGGGTTCAAACATTCAGTACTTC
size: once
D: TRBD1
V: TRBV6-2/TRBV6-3
J: TRBJ2-4

CDR3: CASSPWVGVSGAWEQYF
DNA: TGCGCCAGCAGCCCCTGGGTCGGTGTTAGCGGGGCCTGGGAGCAGTACTTC
size: .
D: TRBD2
V: TRBV5-1
J: TRBJ2-7

CDR3: CASSPGGTPYEQYF
DNA: TGTGCCAGCTCACCAGGGGGGACCCCCTACGAGCAGTACTTC
size: .
D: .
V: TRBV18
J: TRBJ2-7

CDR3: CATIHTVYSYNEQFF
DNA: TGCGCCACCATACATACAGTCTACTCCTACAATGAGCAGTTCTTC
size: .
D: .
V: TRBV10-1
J: TRBJ2-1

CDR3: CASSPRRVENQPQHF
DNA: TGTGCCAGCAGTCCAAGGAGGGTAGAGAATCAGCCCCAGCATTTT
size: .
D: .
V: TRBV7-8
J: TRBJ1-5

CDR3: CASSYSKGARTEAFF
DNA: TGTGCCAGCAGTTACAGTAAGGGGGCGAGGACTGAAGCTTTCTTT
size: .
D: TRBD1
V: TRBV6-5
J: TRBJ1-1

CDR3: CASSGSRTEAFF
DNA: TGTGCCAGTAGTGGTTCGAGGACTGAAGCTTTCTTT
size: .
D: .
V: TRBV19
J: TRBJ1-1

CDR3: CASSGGTGREEKLFF
DNA: TGTGCCAGCAGCGGCGGGACAGGAAGGGAGGAAAAACTGTTTTTT
size: once
D: TRBD1
V: TRBV7-9
J: TRBJ1-4

CDR3: CASSEYRGRWGNEQFF
DNA: TGTGCCAGCAGTGAGTACAGGGGCCGCTGGGGGAATGAGCAGTTCTTC
size: once
D: TRBD1
V: TRBV25-1
J: TRBJ2-1

CDR3: CATQVGAENSPLHF
DNA: TGTGCCACCCAGGTGGGGGCGGAAAATTCACCCCTCCACTTT
size: .
D: .
V: TRBV28
J: TRBJ1-6

CDR3: CASSLSSRTGELFF
DNA: TGTGCCAGCAGCCTGTCTAGTAGGACCGGGGAGCTGTTTTTT
size: .
D: .
V: TRBV4-2
J: TRBJ2-2

CDR3: CASSTNLGGAVDYGYTF
DNA: TGTGCCAGTAGTACCAACCTTGGGGGGGCGGTCGACTATGGCTACACCTTC
size: .
D: .
V: TRBV19
J: TRBJ1-2

CDR3: CASSEGSVSSPLHF
DNA: TGTGCCAGCAGCGAAGGGAGCGTTTCGTCACCCCTCCACTTT
size: .
D: .
V: TRBV6-1
J: TRBJ1-6

CDR3: CASNLAGYDTGELFF
DNA: TGCGCCAGCAACTTAGCGGGGTATGACACCGGGGAGCTGTTTTTT
size: .
D: TRBD2
V: TRBV5-1
J: TRBJ2-2

CDR3: CASSQEGGAAEKLFF
DNA: TGCGCCAGCAGCCAAGAGGGGGGGGCGGCTGAAAAACTGTTTTTT
size: .
D: .
V: TRBV4-1
J: TRBJ1-4

CDR3: CASSPTGTGFSEAFF
DNA: TGTGCCAGCTCACCAACCGGGACAGGGTTTTCTGAAGCTTTCTTT
size: .
D: TRBD1
V: TRBV18
J: TRBJ1-1

CDR3: CASGLVAGVAGELFF
DNA: TGTGCTAGTGGTTTGGTAGCGGGAGTAGCCGGGGAGCTGTTTTTT
size: .
D: TRBD2
V: TRBV12-5
J: TRBJ2-2

CDR3: CSAREGDTIYF
DNA: TGCAGTGCTAGAGAAGGGGACACCATATATTTT
size: .
D: .
V: TRBV20-1
J: TRBJ1-3

CDR3: CASSLLEATYGYTF
DNA: TGTGCCAGCAGCCTGTTGGAGGCAACCTATGGCTACACCTTC
size: .
D: .
V: TRBV3-1/TRBV3-2
J: TRBJ1-2

CDR3: CASSLSEETQYF
DNA: TGCGCCAGCAGTCTGAGCGAAGAGACCCAGTACTTC
size: .
D: .
V: TRBV5-1
J: TRBJ2-5

CDR3: CASSQSLTGGNTEAFF
DNA: TGCGCCAGCAGTCAATCTCTTACAGGGGGCAACACTGAAGCTTTCTTT
size: .
D: TRBD1
V: TRBV23-1
J: TRBJ1-1

CDR3: CATSARQGANTGELFF
DNA: TGTGCCACCAGCGCACGACAGGGGGCGAACACCGGGGAGCTGTTTTTT
size: .
D: TRBD1
V: TRBV15
J: TRBJ2-2

CDR3: CATSRSKQGLNSYEQYF
DNA: TGTGCCACCAGCAGATCGAAACAGGGGCTGAACTCCTACGAGCAGTACTTC
size: .
D: TRBD1
V: TRBV15
J: TRBJ2-7

CDR3: CASSQDRGTVNTEAFF
DNA: TGTGCCAGCAGCCAAGATAGGGGGACAGTGAACACTGAAGCTTTCTTT
size: .
D: TRBD1
V: TRBV4-2
J: TRBJ1-1